A selection of T cell receptor beta chains follows, all from one sample in a study of T cell responses to AZD1222 COVID-19 vaccine. Profiled with immunoSEQ multiplex PCR; TCRdb holds only in-frame clones, not every one. The data hold 100,000 to 150,000 clones, with roughly 93% observed a single time. The sequenced sample was peripheral blood, obtained 28 days after the second AZD1222 dose. Receptors were obtained from an adult who received the AZD1222 COVID-19 vaccine. Both conserved end residues are part of each CDR3. A D gene is named only where the DNA matches it firmly. Size is omitted from some rows. Given values are once, few, many or a class for expanded clones.

D: NA
J: TRBJ1-1
V: TRBV30
size: NA
CDR3: CAWSVPKGAGTKAFF
DNA: TGTGCCTGGAGTGTACCGAAGGGAGCCGGAACTAAAGCTTTCTTT

D: NA
J: TRBJ2-2
V: TRBV10-3
size: NA
CDR3: CAIQPGLAKTGELFF
DNA: TGTGCCATCCAGCCCGGGCTAGCGAAAACCGGGGAGCTGTTTTTT

D: TRBD1
J: TRBJ2-7
V: TRBV15
size: NA
CDR3: CATSRAPGGSYEQYF
DNA: TGTGCCACCAGCAGAGCCCCAGGGGGCTCCTACGAGCAGTACTTC

D: NA
J: TRBJ2-3
V: TRBV10-3
size: NA
CDR3: CAISESMSTSWTSDTQYF
DNA: TGTGCCATCAGTGAGTCGATGTCGACGAGTTGGACCTCAGATACGCAGTATTTT

D: NA
J: TRBJ1-5
V: TRBV6-1
size: NA
CDR3: CASSELVPSFQPQHF
DNA: TGTGCCAGCAGTGAACTGGTCCCCTCCTTTCAGCCCCAGCATTTT

D: NA
J: TRBJ2-7
V: TRBV27
size: NA
CDR3: CASSLSPTYEQYF
DNA: TGTGCCAGCAGTTTATCGCCGACCTACGAGCAGTACTTC

D: NA
J: TRBJ2-3
V: TRBV7-9
size: few
CDR3: CASSLTGVFSTTDTQYF
DNA: TGTGCCAGCAGCTTGACCGGGGTCTTTTCCACCACAGATACGCAGTATTTT

D: TRBD1
J: TRBJ1-1
V: TRBV2
size: NA
CDR3: CATNPGTGGSTEAFF
DNA: TGTGCCACAAATCCAGGGACAGGGGGAAGCACTGAAGCTTTCTTT

D: TRBD2
J: TRBJ2-3
V: TRBV7-9
size: NA
CDR3: CASRSRGLAGAVDTQYF
DNA: TGTGCCAGCAGAAGTAGGGGACTAGCGGGAGCCGTAGATACGCAGTATTTT

D: NA
J: TRBJ2-5
V: TRBV6-5
size: NA
CDR3: CASRRGQNGQETQYF
DNA: TGTGCCAGCAGGAGGGGACAAAATGGGCAAGAGACCCAGTACTTC

D: NA
J: TRBJ1-1
V: TRBV2
size: NA
CDR3: CASRRTLNTEAFF
DNA: TGTGCCAGCCGTAGGACATTGAACACTGAAGCTTTCTTT

D: NA
J: TRBJ1-5
V: TRBV7-3
size: NA
CDR3: CASSLRGDGANQPQHF
DNA: TGTGCCAGCAGCTTACGAGGGGATGGGGCCAATCAGCCCCAGCATTTT

D: TRBD2
J: TRBJ2-2
V: TRBV7-7
size: NA
CDR3: CASSWSLAGGSTGELFF
DNA: TGTGCTAGCAGCTGGTCGTTGGCGGGAGGGAGCACCGGGGAGCTGTTTTTT

D: NA
J: TRBJ2-7
V: TRBV6-5
size: NA
CDR3: CASSYSGGHMVYEQYF
DNA: TGTGCCAGCAGTTACTCTGGGGGGCATATGGTGTACGAGCAGTACTTC

D: TRBD2
J: TRBJ2-7
V: TRBV13
size: NA
CDR3: CASSRLAGAYEQYF
DNA: TGTGCCAGCAGCCGACTAGCGGGGGCCTACGAGCAGTACTTC

D: TRBD2
J: TRBJ2-3
V: TRBV7-3
size: NA
CDR3: CASSLIASGNQDTQYF
DNA: TGTGCCAGCAGCTTAATAGCTAGCGGGAATCAAGATACGCAGTATTTT

D: TRBD2
J: TRBJ2-3
V: TRBV5-1
size: NA
CDR3: CASSFQAGRDTQYF
DNA: TGCGCCAGCAGCTTCCAAGCGGGACGGGATACGCAGTATTTT

D: NA
J: TRBJ2-1
V: TRBV6-5
size: NA
CDR3: CASSPRRGGNEQFF
DNA: TGTGCCAGCAGCCCCCGGCGGGGCGGCAATGAGCAGTTCTTC

D: NA
J: TRBJ2-2
V: TRBV12-3/TRBV12-4
size: NA
CDR3: CASRPVTTGELFF
DNA: TGTGCCAGCAGACCCGTAACGACCGGGGAGCTGTTTTTT

D: TRBD2
J: TRBJ2-1
V: TRBV19
size: NA
CDR3: CASSSPWREGSYNEQFF
DNA: TGTGCCAGTAGTTCCCCTTGGCGGGAGGGCTCCTACAATGAGCAGTTCTTC

D: NA
J: TRBJ2-7
V: TRBV10-3
size: once
CDR3: CAISPRTEASYEQYF
DNA: TGTGCCATCAGCCCCCGGACAGAAGCCTCCTACGAGCAGTACTTC

D: NA
J: TRBJ1-2
V: TRBV7-8
size: once
CDR3: CASSLVRANYGYTF
DNA: TGTGCCAGCAGCTTAGTACGGGCGAACTATGGCTACACCTTC

D: TRBD1
J: TRBJ2-7
V: TRBV6-1
size: NA
CDR3: CASSELGTGAFHF
DNA: TGTGCCAGCAGTGAACTAGGGACAGGGGCGTTCCACTTC

D: NA
J: TRBJ2-3
V: TRBV5-1
size: NA
CDR3: CASSLHMGGLGDTQYF
DNA: TGCGCCAGCAGCTTGCACATGGGAGGCCTCGGGGATACGCAGTATTTT

D: NA
J: TRBJ2-7
V: TRBV11-2
size: NA
CDR3: CASSLENLGGSQQYF
DNA: TGTGCCAGCAGCTTAGAGAACCTTGGGGGCAGCCAGCAGTACTTC

D: TRBD1
J: TRBJ2-3
V: TRBV27
size: NA
CDR3: CASSSYRDRYTDTQYF
DNA: TGTGCCAGCAGTTCTTACCGGGACAGGTACACAGATACGCAGTATTTT

D: NA
J: TRBJ2-2
V: TRBV18
size: NA
CDR3: CASSHRGRRWHTGELFF
DNA: TGTGCCAGCTCACACCGGGGAAGACGATGGCACACCGGGGAGCTGTTTTTT

D: TRBD2
J: TRBJ2-1
V: TRBV29-1
size: once
CDR3: CSVPYTDRAASGSYEQFF
DNA: TGCAGCGTCCCCTATACTGACAGGGCTGCTAGCGGGAGTTATGAGCAGTTCTTC

D: TRBD1
J: TRBJ2-5
V: TRBV2
size: once
CDR3: CASNRGSQETQYF
DNA: TGTGCCAGCAACAGGGGTTCCCAAGAGACCCAGTACTTC

D: TRBD1
J: TRBJ1-2
V: TRBV13
size: NA
CDR3: CASSLWTGRKGYTF
DNA: TGTGCCAGCAGCCTGTGGACAGGGAGGAAGGGCTACACCTTC

D: TRBD2
J: TRBJ2-1
V: TRBV6-5
size: NA
CDR3: CASGPLAGSYNEQFF
DNA: TGTGCCAGCGGCCCATTAGCGGGCTCCTACAATGAGCAGTTCTTC

D: TRBD1
J: TRBJ2-1
V: TRBV7-9
size: NA
CDR3: CASSSGTGDGNEQFF
DNA: TGTGCCAGCAGCTCCGGGACAGGGGACGGCAATGAGCAGTTCTTC

D: TRBD1
J: TRBJ2-1
V: TRBV7-9
size: NA
CDR3: CASSGLQGAGYNEQFF
DNA: TGTGCCAGCAGCGGACTACAGGGGGCGGGATACAATGAGCAGTTCTTC

D: NA
J: TRBJ2-1
V: TRBV9
size: once
CDR3: CASSVDPFSGVGEQFF
DNA: TGTGCCAGCAGCGTAGACCCCTTTTCAGGGGTCGGTGAGCAGTTCTTC

D: NA
J: TRBJ2-2
V: TRBV11-3
size: NA
CDR3: CASSLNQGYTGELFF
DNA: TGTGCCAGCAGCTTAAACCAGGGATACACCGGGGAGCTGTTTTTT